The 11 T cell receptor beta chains given below trace back to one sample, sequenced in a study of blood T cell repertoires in COVID-19. The table came from immunoSEQ multiplex PCR; TCRdb's copy has only in-frame clones and leaves some out. The data contain about 160,000 clones, 80% to 90% of them seen just once; the ten biggest clones take up approximately 3.5%. The source material was peripheral blood. These receptors all stem from a man between 70 and 80 years old with acute or convalescent COVID-19.

This sequence joins TRBV7-9 and TRBJ1-3, with D possibly matching TRBD1 (6 bases). The CDR3 consists of 16 residues. Trimming stripped 3 bases from V and 1 base from J, with 13 bases between. Germline CDR1 reads SEHNR; CDR2 reads FQNEAQ (reference sequence). CDR3 residues: CASSFSLQGSGNTIYF. CDR3 nucleotide sequence: TGTGCCAGCAGCTTTAGCCTACAGGGATCTGGAAACACCATATATTTT. Drawing the rest from reference TRBV7-9 and TRBJ1-3, the complete variable domain is DTGVSQNPRHKITKRGQNVTFRCDPISEHNRLYWYRQTLGQGPEFLTYFQNEAQLEKSRLLSDRFSAERPKGSFSTLEIQRTEQGDSAMYLCASSFSLQGSGNTIYFGEGSWLTVV.

The rearrangement uses TRBV5-1 and TRBJ2-5; 10 bases are a match to TRBD2. The length of the CDR3 is 16 residues. The ends lost 3 bases at V and 7 bases at J; junction bases unmatched: 12. The germline V gene encodes CDR1 SGHRS and CDR2 YFSETQ. The DNA of the CDR3 is TGCGCCAGCAGCTCCCTAGCGGGAGAGCCTTTGGGGACCCAGTACTTC. It specifies CASSSLAGEPLGTQYF.

V usage is TRBV7-3 and J usage is TRBJ1-3; D is unresolved. CDR1 is SGHTA, CDR2 FQGTGA, per germline. The CDR3 is 13 residues long. V was pared by 1 base and J by 2 bases, with 3 bases between. The CDR3: CASSLIAGNTIYF. DNA of the CDR3: TGTGCCAGCAGCTTAATAGCTGGAAACACCATATATTTT. The full variable domain, with the rest looked up from reference TRBV7-3 and TRBJ1-3, is GAGVSQTPSNKVTEKGKYVELRCDPISGHTALYWYRQSLGQGPEFLIYFQGTGAADDSGLPNDRFFAVRPEGSVSTLKIQRTERGDSAVYLCASSLIAGNTIYFGEGSWLTVV.

The chain joins TRBV30 to TRBJ2-2, with 8 nucleotides matching TRBD1. This CDR3 comprises 14 residues. Germline CDR1 is GTSNPN and CDR2 is SVGIG (reference sequence). The ends lost 5 bases at V and 3 bases at J; junction bases unmatched: 5. The CDR3 loop is CAWFRGPDTGELFF. CDR3 nucleotides: TGTGCCTGGTTCAGGGGGCCGGACACCGGGGAGCTGTTTTTT.

This clone was observed a handful of times. This chain connects TRBV4-2 to TRBJ1-5; a weak D match, TRBD1 (5 bases). V lost 0 bases and J lost 7, with 10 bases in between. In germline, CDR1 is LGHNA, CDR2 YNFKEQ. This CDR3 comprises 14 residues. The CDR3 is CASSQDRQNQPQHF. As DNA, the CDR3 is TGTGCCAGCAGCCAAGATCGACAGAACCAGCCCCAGCATTTT.

The rearrangement joins TRBV7-9 to TRBJ1-4; possible D gene TRBD1, 5 bases. Germline CDR1 is SEHNR and CDR2 is FQNEAQ (reference sequence). The CDR3 sequence is 14 residues long. Deletions cut 5 bases from V and 3 bases from J, with 10 bases between. The CDR3 here is CASSLGGANEKLFF. The CDR3 DNA sequence: TGTGCCAGCAGCCTCGGAGGGGCTAATGAAAAACTGTTTTTT. The full variable domain, its missing parts supplied by reference TRBV7-9 and TRBJ1-4, is DTGVSQNPRHKITKRGQNVTFRCDPISEHNRLYWYRQTLGQGPEFLTYFQNEAQLEKSRLLSDRFSAERPKGSFSTLEIQRTEQGDSAMYLCASSLGGANEKLFFGSGTQLSVL.

The V gene is TRBV6-6, the J gene TRBJ1-1; D uncertain. V was cut by 6 bases and J by 0 bases, with 11 bases left in between. CDR1 and CDR2 (germline): MNHNY, SVGAGI (reference sequence). The CDR3 spans 14 residues. The CDR3 protein is CASRVQTMNTEAFF. The CDR3 coding sequence is TGTGCCAGCAGGGTACAGACAATGAACACTGAAGCTTTCTTT.

The rearrangement uses TRBV29-1 and TRBJ2-5; D gene uncertain. The length of the CDR3 is 10 residues. The ends were cut back, 4 bases at V and 5 bases at J, with 5 bases in the middle. CDR1 and CDR2 from the germline V gene are SQVTM and ANQGSEA. The CDR3 spells CSVAMETQYF. In nucleotides, the CDR3 is TGCAGCGTTGCCATGGAGACCCAGTACTTC.

V gene TRBV3-1 (or the pseudogene TRBV3-2) combines with J gene TRBJ1-5; 7 nucleotides align to TRBD1. Germline V CDR1 and CDR2: LGHDT, YNNKEL (reference sequence). With V trimmed by 1 base and J by 3 bases, 3 bases remained unmatched. The length of the CDR3 is 15 residues. As DNA, the CDR3 is TGTGCCAGCAGCCAAGTGACAGGGAACAATCAGCCCCAGCATTTT. Protein product: CASSQVTGNNQPQHF.

The J gene is TRBJ1-4, the V gene TRBV4-2; 12 bases match TRBD1. Germline V gene lookup returns CDR1 LGHNA and CDR2 YNFKEQ. Losses at the gene ends were 2 bases for V and 8 bases for J; bases not matched to a gene: 9. The length of the CDR3 is 17 residues. CDR3 residues: CASSQMGTGGLGEKLFF. CDR3 nucleotide sequence: TGTGCCAGCAGCCAAATGGGGACAGGGGGCTTAGGGGAAAAACTGTTTTTT.

The chain links TRBV28 to TRBJ1-1, with D perhaps matching TRBD1 (6 bases). Germline loops: CDR1 MDHEN, CDR2 SYDVKM. The CDR3 contains 13 residues. V lost 2 bases and J lost 7, with 11 bases in between. The CDR3 nucleotides are TGTGCCAGCAGTTTACGTACAGGGCTTGAAGCTTTCTTT. Translating it yields CASSLRTGLEAFF.